These 8 T cell receptor beta chains originate from one sample sequenced in a study of control samples from healthy donors and cancer patients. The repertoire was sequenced with immunoSEQ multiplex PCR; TCRdb's copy has only in-frame clones and lacks some. The sample has 45,000 to 60,000 clones, 94% seen once. Sequencing input: blood. The receptors were sampled from a man aged 30 to 45 in good health.

The V gene is TRBV5-1, the J gene TRBJ2-1, with D maybe TRBD2 (6 bases). The CDR3 sequence is 16 residues long. V shed 2 bases and J shed 0 bases, with 12 bases lying between them. The germline V gene encodes CDR1 SGHRS and CDR2 YFSETQ. The CDR3 DNA sequence: TGCGCCAGCAGCTTAGGAGGGGATAGCTCCTACAATGAGCAGTTCTTC. This gives the protein CASSLGGDSSYNEQFF.

V gene TRBV5-4 combines with J gene TRBJ1-1, with 8 bases lining up with TRBD1. Unmatched junction bases numbered 7, after V lost 4 bases and J lost 5 bases. Germline CDR1 SGHNT, CDR2 YYREEE (reference sequence). CDR3 size: 14 residues. CDR3 nucleotides: TGTGCCAGCAGCCTCATGGGGACAGGAACTGAAGCTTTCTTT. It translates to CASSLMGTGTEAFF.

The chain couples TRBV7-9 to TRBJ1-1; TRBD1 might be the D (6 bases). The germline V gene encodes CDR1 SEHNR and CDR2 FQNEAQ (reference sequence). The CDR3 spans 14 residues. Between the trimmed V and J ends, which lost 5 bases and 3 bases, there was a span of 13 bases. CDR3 amino acids: CASSPGDFHTEAFF. As DNA, the CDR3 is TGTGCCAGCAGCCCAGGGGATTTTCACACTGAAGCTTTCTTT.

This clone appeared once. The chain uses TRBV6-6 and TRBJ1-2; possible D gene TRBD1, 6 bases. Germline V gene lookup returns CDR1 MNHNY and CDR2 SVGAGI (reference sequence). CDR3 length: 14 amino acids. Trimming removed 10 bases from V and 6 bases from J, with 21 bases in between. The CDR3: CAILRAGGPDGYTF. The DNA for the CDR3 is TGTGCCATACTGAGGGCGGGGGGGCCGGATGGCTACACCTTC.

V and J are TRBV6-2 or TRBV6-3 and TRBJ2-1; D possibly corresponds to TRBD2 (5 bases). The germline CDR1 and CDR2 sequences are MNHEY and SVGEGT. V was trimmed by 2 bases and J by 2 bases, leaving 16 bases between them. The CDR3 runs to 17 residues. This chain's CDR3 is CASSYGMTSGTYNEQFF. The CDR3 region has the DNA TGTGCCAGCAGTTACGGGATGACAAGCGGCACCTACAATGAGCAGTTCTTC.

The rearrangement joins TRBV5-1 to TRBJ2-2; 7 positions match TRBD1. Looked up from germline, CDR1 is SGHRS and CDR2 is YFSETQ. V gave up 1 base and J gave up 7 bases; unmatched junction bases: 13. This CDR3 is built from 17 residues. CDR3: CASSLLAGTDRGGELFF. The CDR3 bases are TGCGCCAGCAGCTTGTTGGCCGGGACAGATAGGGGCGGGGAGCTGTTTTTT. Drawing the rest from reference TRBV5-1 and TRBJ2-2, the complete variable domain is KAGVTQTPRYLIKTRGQQVTLSCSPISGHRSVSWYQQTPGQGLQFLFEYFSETQRNKGNFPGRFSGRQFSNSRSEMNVSTLELGDSALYLCASSLLAGTDRGGELFFGEGSRLTVL.

The gene calls are TRBV7-2 and TRBJ2-5; D is tentatively TRBD1 or TRBD2 (5 bases each). Per germline, CDR1 SGHTA and CDR2 FQGNSA. With 0 bases removed from V and 5 bases from J, the gap between germline ends came to 16 bases. The CDR3 covers 16 residues. In nucleotides, the CDR3 is TGTGCCAGCAGCTTAGCGCCAGGGAGATTTACGGAGACCCAGTACTTC. Its translation is CASSLAPGRFTETQYF.

The chain recombines TRBV6-5 with TRBJ2-1; D perhaps matches TRBD2 (5 bases). The CDR3 is 15 residues long. Germline CDR1 MNHEY, CDR2 SVGAGI. V lost 6 bases to trimming and J lost 2 bases, with 14 bases between them. The CDR3 region has the DNA TGTGCCAGCAGCCCACTCCGAGCGGCCTACAATGAGCAGTTCTTC. It codes for CASSPLRAAYNEQFF.